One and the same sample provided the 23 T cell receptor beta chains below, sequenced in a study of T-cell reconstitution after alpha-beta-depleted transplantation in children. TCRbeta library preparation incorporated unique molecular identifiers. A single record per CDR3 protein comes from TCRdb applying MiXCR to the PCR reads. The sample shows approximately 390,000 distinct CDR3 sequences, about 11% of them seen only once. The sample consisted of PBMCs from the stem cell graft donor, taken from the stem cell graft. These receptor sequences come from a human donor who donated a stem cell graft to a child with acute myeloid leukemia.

The CDR3 sequence: CASRGTSGSTDTQYF. CDR3 coding DNA: TGTGCCAGCAGGGGGACTAGCGGTAGCACAGATACGCAGTATTTT. The V gene is TRBV6-4, the J gene TRBJ2-3; 11 bases are shared with TRBD2. With 6 bases clipped from V and 0 bases from J, the junction kept 2 bases outside the gene matches. CDR1 MRHNA and CDR2 SNTAGT come from the germline V gene. CDR3 size: 15 residues.

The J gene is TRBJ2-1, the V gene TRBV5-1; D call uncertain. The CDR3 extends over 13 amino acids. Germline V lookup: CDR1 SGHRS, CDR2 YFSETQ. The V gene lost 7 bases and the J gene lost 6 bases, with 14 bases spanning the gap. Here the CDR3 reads CASRVSGGNEQFF. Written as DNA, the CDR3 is TGCGCCAGCCGGGTTTCCGGCGGCAATGAGCAGTTCTTC.

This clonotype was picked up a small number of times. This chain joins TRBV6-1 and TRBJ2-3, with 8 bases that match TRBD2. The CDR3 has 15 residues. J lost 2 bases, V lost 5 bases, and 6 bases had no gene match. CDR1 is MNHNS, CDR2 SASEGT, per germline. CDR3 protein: CASSNSGMFTDTQYF. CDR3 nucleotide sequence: TGTGCCAGCAGTAATAGCGGGATGTTCACAGATACGCAGTATTTT.

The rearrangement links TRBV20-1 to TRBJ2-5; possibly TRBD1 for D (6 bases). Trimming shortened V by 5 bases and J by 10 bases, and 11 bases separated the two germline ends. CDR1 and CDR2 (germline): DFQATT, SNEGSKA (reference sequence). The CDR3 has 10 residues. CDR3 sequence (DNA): TGCAGTGCTGCACAGGGTCTCCAGTACTTC. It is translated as CSAAQGLQYF.

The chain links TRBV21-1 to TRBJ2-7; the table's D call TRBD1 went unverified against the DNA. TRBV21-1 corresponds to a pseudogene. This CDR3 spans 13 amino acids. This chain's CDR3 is CASSKGTGEEQYF. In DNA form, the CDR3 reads TGTGCCAGCAGCAAAGGCACAGGAGAAGAGCAGTACTTC.

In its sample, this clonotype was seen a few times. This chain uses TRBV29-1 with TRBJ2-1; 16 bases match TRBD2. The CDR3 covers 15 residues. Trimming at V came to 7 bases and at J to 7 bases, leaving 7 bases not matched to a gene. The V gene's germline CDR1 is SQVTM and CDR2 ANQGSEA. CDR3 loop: CSGDPGLAGGNEQFF. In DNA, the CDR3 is TGCAGCGGCGACCCGGGACTAGCGGGAGGGAATGAGCAGTTCTTC.

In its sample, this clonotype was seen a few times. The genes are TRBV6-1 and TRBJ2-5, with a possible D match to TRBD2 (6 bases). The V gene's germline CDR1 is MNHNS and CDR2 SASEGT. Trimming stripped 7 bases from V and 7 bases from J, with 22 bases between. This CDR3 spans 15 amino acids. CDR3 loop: CASTVTSQVSGTQYF. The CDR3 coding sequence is TGTGCCAGCACCGTAACTAGCCAGGTTTCGGGGACCCAGTACTTC.

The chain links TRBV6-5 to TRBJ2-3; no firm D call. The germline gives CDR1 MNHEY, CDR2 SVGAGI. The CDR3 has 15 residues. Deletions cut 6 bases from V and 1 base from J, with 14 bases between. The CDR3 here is CASSYRLPRTDTQYF. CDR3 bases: TGTGCCAGCAGCTATCGACTTCCACGCACAGATACGCAGTATTTT.

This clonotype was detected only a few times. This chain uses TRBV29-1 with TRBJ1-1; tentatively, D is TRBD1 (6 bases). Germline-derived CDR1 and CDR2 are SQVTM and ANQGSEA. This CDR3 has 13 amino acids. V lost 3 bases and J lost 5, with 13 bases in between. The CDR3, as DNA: TGCAGCGTTGAGGGGGGGCGGTTGACTGAAGCTTTCTTT. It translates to CSVEGGRLTEAFF.

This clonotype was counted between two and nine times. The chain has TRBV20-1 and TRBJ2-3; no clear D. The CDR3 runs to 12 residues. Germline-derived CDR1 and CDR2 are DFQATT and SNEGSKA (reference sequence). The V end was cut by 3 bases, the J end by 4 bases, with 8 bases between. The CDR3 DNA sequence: TGCAGTGCTAGTGGGAACGCAGATACGCAGTATTTT. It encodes CSASGNADTQYF.

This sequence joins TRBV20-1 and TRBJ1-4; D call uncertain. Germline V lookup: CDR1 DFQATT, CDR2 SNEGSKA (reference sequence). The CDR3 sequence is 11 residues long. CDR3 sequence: CSASRGEKLFF. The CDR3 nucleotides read TGCAGCGCCTCCCGAGGGGAAAAACTGTTTTTT.

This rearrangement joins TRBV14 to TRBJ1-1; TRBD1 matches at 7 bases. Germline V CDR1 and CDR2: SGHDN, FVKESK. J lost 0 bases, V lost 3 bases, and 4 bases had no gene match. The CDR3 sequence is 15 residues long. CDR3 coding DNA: TGTGCCAGCAGCCATCTCAGGGGGTTGAACACTGAAGCTTTCTTT. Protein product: CASSHLRGLNTEAFF. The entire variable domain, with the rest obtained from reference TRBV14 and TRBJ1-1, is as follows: EAGVTQFPSHSVIEKGQTVTLRCDPISGHDNLYWYRRVMGKEIKFLLHFVKESKQDESGMPNNRFLAERTGGTYSTLKVQPAELEDSGVYFCASSHLRGLNTEAFFGQGTRLTVV.

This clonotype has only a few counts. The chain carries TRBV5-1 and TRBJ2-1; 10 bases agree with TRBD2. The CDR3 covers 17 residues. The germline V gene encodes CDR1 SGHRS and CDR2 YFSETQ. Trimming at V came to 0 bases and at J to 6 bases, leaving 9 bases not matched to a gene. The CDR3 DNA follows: TGCGCCAGCAGCTTGGCCGCTAGCGGGAGAGTAGGCAATGAGCAGTTCTTC. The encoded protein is CASSLAASGRVGNEQFF.

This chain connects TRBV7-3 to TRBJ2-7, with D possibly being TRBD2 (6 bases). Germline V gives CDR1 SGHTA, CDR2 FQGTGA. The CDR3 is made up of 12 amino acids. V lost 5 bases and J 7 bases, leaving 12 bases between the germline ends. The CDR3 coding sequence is TGTGCCAGCAGCGCCGGGACTGGTGAGCAGTACTTC. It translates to CASSAGTGEQYF.

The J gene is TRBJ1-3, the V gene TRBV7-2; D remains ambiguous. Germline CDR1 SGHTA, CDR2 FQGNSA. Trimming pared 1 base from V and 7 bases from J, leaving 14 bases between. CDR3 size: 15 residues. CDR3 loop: CASSLGPGGSNTIYF. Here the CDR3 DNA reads TGTGCCAGCAGCTTAGGGCCAGGAGGGAGTAACACCATATATTTT.

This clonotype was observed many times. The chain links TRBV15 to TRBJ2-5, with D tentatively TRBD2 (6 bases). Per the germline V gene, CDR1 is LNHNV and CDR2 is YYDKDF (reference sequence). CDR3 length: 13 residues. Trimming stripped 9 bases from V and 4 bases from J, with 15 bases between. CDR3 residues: CATRGTGVETQYF. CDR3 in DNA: TGTGCCACTAGGGGTACGGGGGTAGAGACCCAGTACTTC.

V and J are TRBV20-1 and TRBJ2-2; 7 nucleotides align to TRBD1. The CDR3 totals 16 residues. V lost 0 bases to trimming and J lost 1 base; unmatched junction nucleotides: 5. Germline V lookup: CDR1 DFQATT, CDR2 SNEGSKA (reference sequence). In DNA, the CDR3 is TGCAGTGCTAGAGATGTGAGACAGGGGAACACCGGGGAGCTGTTTTTT. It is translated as CSARDVRQGNTGELFF.

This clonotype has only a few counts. The CDR3 coding sequence is TGTGCCAGCAGCGACGCAGGGGGCTATGGCTACACCTTC. Protein: CASSDAGGYGYTF. This chain joins TRBV7-9 and TRBJ1-2; 7 bases agree with TRBD1. CDR3 length: 13 amino acids. The V segment lost 5 bases and the J segment 4 bases; nucleotides outside the gene matches: 4. Germline V gene sequence: CDR1 SEHNR, CDR2 FQNEAQ (reference sequence).

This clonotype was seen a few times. The CDR3 DNA is TGTGCCAGCAGCCGAGGCCCTGGGGCCTACGAGCAGTACTTC. Translation: CASSRGPGAYEQYF. This sequence joins TRBV7-2 and TRBJ2-7; D uncertain. This CDR3 is 14 amino acids long. Deletions cut 5 bases from V and 2 bases from J, with 13 bases between. The V gene's germline CDR1 is SGHTA and CDR2 FQGNSA.

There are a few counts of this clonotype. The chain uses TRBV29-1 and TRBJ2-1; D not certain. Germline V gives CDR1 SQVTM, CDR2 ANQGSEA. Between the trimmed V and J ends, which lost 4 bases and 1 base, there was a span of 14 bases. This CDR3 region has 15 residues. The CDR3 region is CSVVPGERSYNEQFF. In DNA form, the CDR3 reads TGCAGCGTTGTCCCCGGAGAAAGGTCCTACAATGAGCAGTTCTTC.

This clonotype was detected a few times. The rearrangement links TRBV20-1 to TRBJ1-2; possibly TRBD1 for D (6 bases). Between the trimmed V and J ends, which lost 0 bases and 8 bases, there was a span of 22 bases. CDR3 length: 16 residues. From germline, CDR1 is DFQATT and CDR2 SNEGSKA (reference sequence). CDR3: CSARDLAGGELGGYTF. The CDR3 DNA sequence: TGCAGTGCTAGAGATCTCGCGGGGGGCGAACTCGGGGGCTACACCTTC.

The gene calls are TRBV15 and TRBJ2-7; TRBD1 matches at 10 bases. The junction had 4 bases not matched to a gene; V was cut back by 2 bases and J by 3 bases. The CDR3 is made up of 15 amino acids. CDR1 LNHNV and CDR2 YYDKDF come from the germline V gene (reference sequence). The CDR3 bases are TGTGCCACCAGCAGATCCGGGACAGGGGACTACGAGCAGTACTTC. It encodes CATSRSGTGDYEQYF. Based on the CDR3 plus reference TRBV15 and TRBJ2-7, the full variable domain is DAMVIQNPRYQVTQFGKPVTLSCSQTLNHNVMYWYQQKSSQAPKLLFHYYDKDFNNEADTPDNFQSRRPNTSFCFLDIRSPGLGDTAMYLCATSRSGTGDYEQYFGPGTRLTVT.

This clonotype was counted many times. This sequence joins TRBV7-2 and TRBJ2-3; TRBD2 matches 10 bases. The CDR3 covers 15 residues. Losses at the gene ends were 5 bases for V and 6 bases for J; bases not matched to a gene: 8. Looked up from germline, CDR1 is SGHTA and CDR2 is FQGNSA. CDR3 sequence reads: CASSLSSGSSDTQYF. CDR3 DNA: TGTGCCAGCAGCCTGTCTAGCGGGAGTTCGGATACGCAGTATTTT. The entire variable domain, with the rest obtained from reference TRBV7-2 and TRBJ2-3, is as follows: GAGVSQSPSNKVTEKGKDVELRCDPISGHTALYWYRQSLGQGLEFLIYFQGNSAPDKSGLPSDRFSAERTGGSVSTLTIQRTQQEDSAVYLCASSLSSGSSDTQYFGPGTRLTVL.